Below are 5 T cell receptor beta chains sequenced from a single sample in a study of shared clonotypes between healthy human individuals. Produced via immunoSEQ multiplex PCR; TCRdb's table is partial and in-frame only. The sample includes roughly 2.1 million clones, about 92% of them seen just once. Naivety among CD8 cells was defined by CD45RO negativity and positive CCR7 selection, thereby excluding terminally differentiated effector memory CD45RA+ cells. Sequenced input: naive CD8+ T cells from PBMCs. Receptors originate from a man younger than 35 in good health. Some clones in this sample may be carry-over from other donors' samples.

On this clone itself: This may arise from a read error, as a much more abundant clone is one base away. This sample includes further DNA sequences coding for the same CDR3. The gene calls are TRBV7-2 and TRBJ2-7; D uncertain. The CDR3 totals 12 residues. CDR1 and CDR2 from the germline V gene are SGHTA and FQGNSA. Between the trimmed V and J ends, which lost 5 bases and 0 bases, there was a span of 5 bases. The CDR3 nucleotides read TGTGCCAGCAGCCTCCCCTCCTACGAGCAGTACTTC. It is translated as CASSLPSYEQYF. The full variable domain, with the rest looked up from reference TRBV7-2 and TRBJ2-7, is GAGVSQSPSNKVTEKGKDVELRCDPISGHTALYWYRQSLGQGLEFLIYFQGNSAPDKSGLPSDRFSAERTGGSVSTLTIQRTQQEDSAVYLCASSLPSYEQYFGPGTRLTVT.

This clone was found a few times. V usage is TRBV6-6 and J usage is TRBJ1-5; D is undetermined. Trimming left V 9 bases short and J 7 bases short, with 13 bases between. The CDR3 covers 12 residues. Germline V gene data show CDR1 as MNHNY and CDR2 as SVGAGI (reference sequence). This CDR3 is CASGLLRQPQHF. The CDR3 DNA follows: TGTGCCAGTGGGCTCCTTCGGCAGCCCCAGCATTTT.

Turning to this clone: This CDR3 is also generated by other DNA sequences in the sample. The chain employs TRBV9 and TRBJ2-1; possible D gene TRBD1, 6 bases. The germline gives CDR1 SGDLS, CDR2 YYNGEE. The CDR3 runs to 13 residues. V lost 0 bases and J lost 6, with 7 bases in between. CDR3 protein: CASSVDRVNEQFF. The CDR3 coding sequence is TGTGCCAGCAGCGTAGACAGGGTCAATGAGCAGTTCTTC.

This clone was observed a few times. The CDR3 reads CASSAFSGSTEAFF. CDR3 nucleotide sequence: TGTGCCAGCAGCGCGTTCAGCGGGAGCACTGAAGCTTTCTTT. The rearrangement uses TRBV5-6 and TRBJ1-1; D uncertain. The germline V and J ends were trimmed by 4 bases and 4 bases, with 14 bases remaining between them. The CDR3 is 14 residues long. The germline V gene has CDR1 SGHDT and CDR2 YYEEEE.

The J gene is TRBJ2-7, the V gene TRBV6-6; 9 nucleotides line up with TRBD2. The V gene's germline CDR1 is MNHNY and CDR2 SVGAGI (reference sequence). The CDR3 spans 15 residues. V trimming: 5 bases; J trimming: 7 bases; junction bases outside the gene matches: 12. The CDR3 DNA reads as TGTGCCAGCAGTAAATATAGCGGGAGTATGGAGGAGCAGTACTTC. Amino acid sequence: CASSKYSGSMEEQYF.